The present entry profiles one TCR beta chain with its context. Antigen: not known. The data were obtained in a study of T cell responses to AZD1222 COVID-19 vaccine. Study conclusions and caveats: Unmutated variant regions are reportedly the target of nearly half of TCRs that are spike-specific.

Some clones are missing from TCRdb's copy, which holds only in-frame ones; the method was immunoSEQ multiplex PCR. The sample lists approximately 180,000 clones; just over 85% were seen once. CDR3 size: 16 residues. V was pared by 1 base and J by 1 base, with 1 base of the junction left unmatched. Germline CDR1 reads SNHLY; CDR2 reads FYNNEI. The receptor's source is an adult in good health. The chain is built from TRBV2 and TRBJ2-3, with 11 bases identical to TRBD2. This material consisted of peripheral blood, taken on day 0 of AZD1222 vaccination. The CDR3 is CASSEGSGGGTDTQYF. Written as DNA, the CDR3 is TGTGCCAGCAGTGAAGGTAGCGGGGGGGGCACAGATACGCAGTATTTT.